This T cell receptor beta chain was sequenced during a study of blood T cell repertoires in COVID-19 (dated by TCRdb to the early 2020s). Turning to the overall study: Samples covering the acute and convalescent phases of COVID-19 were provided by collaborators in the United States, Italy and Spain. The prospective study material was composed of cDNA or gDNA derived from T cells, B-cell-depleted T cells, or PBMCs. Subjects who had been exposed to COVID-19, were actively infected with it, or had recovered from it provided the deeply sampled blood TCRbeta repertoires that made up the dataset. The repertoires were made available in a free public database intended to serve as a resource for research on the immune response to SARS-CoV-2. Samples came from the ongoing ImmuneRACE study (first 160 participants) plus 1,254 subjects from 6 global collaborators. A de-identified subject ID, COVID-19 status, age in years and sex were almost always included in the sample metadata. Where HLA class I and class II types were available, the types were taken from metadata supplied by the sample provider, not from assay-based typing.

Measured from the cysteine to the phenylalanine, the CDR3 is 15 residues long. The retained sequence is limited to the CDR3, 45 bases, with the frame set at the first base. CDR1 and CDR2, per the germline V gene, are SGHNT and YENEEA. V gives up 5 bases and J gives up 0 bases, and the segment between their germline ends measures 13 bases. As to this clone: Its antigen is still unknown. No base quality information exists; no much larger clone differs at one position.

The immunoSEQ Assay, a bias-controlled multiplex PCR, was used to amplify TCRbeta CDR3 regions from genomic DNA. As for the original processing: Nucleated cell counts per sample were estimated from amplification of reference gene primers within the assay. To quantify the absolute abundance of each unique TCRbeta CDR3 rearrangement, sequence reads were collapsed and filtered. For each sample, productive Simpson clonality was calculated as the square root of Simpson's diversity index over productive rearrangements. TCRdb provides this immuneACCESS table in a form limited to in-frame rearrangements. Some clones are lacking; in checked studies, under half of them reflect an unresolved V gene, and why the rest are absent is not known. V and J calls plus clone size are reproduced from that table; the DNA served to infer D and trimming. This sample comprises approximately 240,000 clones, 84% of them detected only once. More than 4% of the sample rests with the top ten.

On the study overall, not on this receptor specifically: The amount of clinical and demographic metadata varied by source and participant and was provided uncurated.

Whole blood was collected in K2EDTA tubes by collaborating institutions according to the institutions' own protocols. For TCRbeta analysis, collaborators shipped samples as frozen whole blood, isolated PBMCs, or DNA extracted from either of those sample types. This sequence was found in a man aged 45-65 years with acute or convalescent COVID-19. The rearranged segments are TRBV11-3 and TRBJ1-1; the D gene is perhaps TRBD1, from 5 matching bases. The sequencing sample was made of peripheral blood. The CDR3 region has the sequence CASSPEWGMNTEAFF. The DNA sequence is TGTGCCAGCAGCCCCGAGTGGGGCATGAACACTGAAGCTTTCTTT.